This note documents a single T cell receptor (beta chain) sequence. Its antigen is undetermined. Between the trimmed V and J ends, which lost 10 bases and 4 bases, there was a span of 23 bases. There are 15 residues in the CDR3. CDR1 and CDR2 from the germline V gene are SGHTA and FQGNSA. The data were taken from a study of human thymus T cells. All donors were healthy Finnish infants who were undergoing corrective surgery to treat congenital heart defects. Method: immunoSEQ multiplex PCR; TCRdb's copy keeps in-frame clones and lacks some. This sample has fewer than 55,000 clones; roughly 94% occur once, and the top ten carry roughly 0.12%. General study points: An apparent bias in V and J gene usage was seen in thymic and blood repertoires.

The chain carries TRBV7-2 and TRBJ2-7, with a weak D call TRBD2 (6 bases). Sequenced: blood. The origin of this receptor is a boy younger than two with a congenital heart defect but otherwise immunologically healthy. For the CDR3, the DNA is TGTGCCACCAGAGAGGAAGGTGCGGGATTATACGAGCAGTACTTC. This codes for CATREEGAGLYEQYF.